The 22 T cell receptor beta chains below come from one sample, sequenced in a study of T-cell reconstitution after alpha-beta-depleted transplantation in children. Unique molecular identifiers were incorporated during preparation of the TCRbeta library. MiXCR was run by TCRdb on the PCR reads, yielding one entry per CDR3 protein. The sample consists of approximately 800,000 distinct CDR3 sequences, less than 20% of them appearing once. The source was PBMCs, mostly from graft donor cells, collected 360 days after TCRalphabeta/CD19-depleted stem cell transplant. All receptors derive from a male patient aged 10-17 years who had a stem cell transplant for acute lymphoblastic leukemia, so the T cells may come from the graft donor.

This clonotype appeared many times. CDR3 loop: CASSLFAAGSYNEQFF. CDR3 coding DNA: TGTGCCAGCAGTTTGTTTGCGGCCGGCTCCTACAATGAGCAGTTCTTC. The chain carries TRBV12-3 or TRBV12-4 and TRBJ2-1; D call uncertain. The V end lost 3 bases, the J end lost 0 bases, and 12 bases lay between the germline ends. The CDR3 is 16 amino acids.

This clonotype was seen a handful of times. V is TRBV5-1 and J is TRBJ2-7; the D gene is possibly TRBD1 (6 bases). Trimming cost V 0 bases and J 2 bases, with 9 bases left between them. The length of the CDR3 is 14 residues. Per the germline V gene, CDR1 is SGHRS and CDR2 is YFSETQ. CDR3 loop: CASSLADSTYEQYF. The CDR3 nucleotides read TGCGCCAGCAGCTTGGCGGACAGCACCTACGAGCAGTACTTC.

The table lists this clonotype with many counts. The CDR3 DNA follows: TGTGCCAGCAGTTTATGGCCCATGGGAGAGACCCAGTACTTC. Its translation is CASSLWPMGETQYF. The J gene is TRBJ2-5, the V gene TRBV12-3 or TRBV12-4; no clear D. This CDR3 is built from 14 residues. V lost 2 bases and J lost 4, with 11 bases in between.

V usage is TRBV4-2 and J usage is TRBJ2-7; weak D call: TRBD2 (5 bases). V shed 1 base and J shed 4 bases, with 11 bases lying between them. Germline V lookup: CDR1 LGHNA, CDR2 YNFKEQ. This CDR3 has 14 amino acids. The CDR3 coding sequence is TGTGCCAGCAGCCAAGTGGAGGCAGAGTACGAGCAGTACTTC. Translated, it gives CASSQVEAEYEQYF.

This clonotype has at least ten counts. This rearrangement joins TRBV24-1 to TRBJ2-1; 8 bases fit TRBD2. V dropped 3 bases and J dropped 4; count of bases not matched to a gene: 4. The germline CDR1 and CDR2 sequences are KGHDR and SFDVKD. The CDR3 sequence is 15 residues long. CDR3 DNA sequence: TGTGCCACCAGTGATGGAACTAGCGGATACAATGAGCAGTTCTTC. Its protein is CATSDGTSGYNEQFF.

CDR3 loop: CASTGTLAGAEQYF. The CDR3 nucleotides are TGTGCCAGCACTGGGACTTTAGCAGGGGCCGAGCAGTACTTC. The chain links TRBV7-9 to TRBJ2-7; TRBD1 or TRBD2 may be the D gene (6 bases each). Germline values: CDR1 SEHNR, CDR2 FQNEAQ (reference sequence). The CDR3 loop spans 14 amino acids. Trimming took off 7 bases at V and 6 bases at J, with 19 bases between the two ends.

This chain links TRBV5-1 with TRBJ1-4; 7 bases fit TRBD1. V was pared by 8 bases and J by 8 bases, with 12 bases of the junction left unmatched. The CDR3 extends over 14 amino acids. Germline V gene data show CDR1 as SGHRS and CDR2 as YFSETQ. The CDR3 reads CASTLAGGWEKLFF. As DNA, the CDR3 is TGCGCCAGTACCCTTGCAGGGGGATGGGAAAAACTGTTTTTT.

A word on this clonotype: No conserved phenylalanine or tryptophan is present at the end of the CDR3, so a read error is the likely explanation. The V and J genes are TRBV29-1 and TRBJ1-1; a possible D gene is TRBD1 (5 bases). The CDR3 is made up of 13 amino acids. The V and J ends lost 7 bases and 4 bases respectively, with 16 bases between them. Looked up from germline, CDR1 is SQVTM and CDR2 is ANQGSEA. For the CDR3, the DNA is TGCAGCGGCTTCCGGGACTCAGGCACTGAAGCTTTCTCT. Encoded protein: CSGFRDSGTEAFS.

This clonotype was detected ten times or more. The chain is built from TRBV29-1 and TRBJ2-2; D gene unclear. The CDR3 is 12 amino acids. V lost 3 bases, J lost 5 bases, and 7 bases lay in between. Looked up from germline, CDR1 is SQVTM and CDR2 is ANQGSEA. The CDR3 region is CSVDLQTGELFF. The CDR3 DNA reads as TGCAGCGTTGATTTGCAAACCGGGGAGCTGTTTTTT.

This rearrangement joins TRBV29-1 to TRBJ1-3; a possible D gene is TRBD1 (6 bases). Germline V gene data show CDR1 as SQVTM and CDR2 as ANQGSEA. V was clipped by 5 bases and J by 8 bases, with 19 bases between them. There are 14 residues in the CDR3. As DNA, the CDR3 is TGCAGCGTTCGACGTTACAGGGATTCAGACACCATATATTTT. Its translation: CSVRRYRDSDTIYF. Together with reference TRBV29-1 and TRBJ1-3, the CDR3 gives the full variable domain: SAVISQKPSRDICQRGTSLTIQCQVDSQVTMMFWYRQQPGQSLTLIATANQGSEATYESGFVIDKFPISRPNLTFSTLTVSNMSPEDSSIYLCSVRRYRDSDTIYFGEGSWLTVV.

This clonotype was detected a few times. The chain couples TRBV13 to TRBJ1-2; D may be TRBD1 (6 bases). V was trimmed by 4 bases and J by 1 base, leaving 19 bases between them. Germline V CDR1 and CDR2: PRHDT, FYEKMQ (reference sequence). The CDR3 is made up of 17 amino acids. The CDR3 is CASSSLGGQILNYGYTF. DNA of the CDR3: TGTGCCAGCAGCTCTCTAGGGGGGCAGATCCTTAACTATGGCTACACCTTC.

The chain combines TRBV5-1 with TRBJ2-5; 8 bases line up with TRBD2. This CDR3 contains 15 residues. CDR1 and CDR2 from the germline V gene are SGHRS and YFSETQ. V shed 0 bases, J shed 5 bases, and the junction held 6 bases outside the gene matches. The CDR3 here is CASSLVSGSGETQYF. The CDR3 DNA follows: TGCGCCAGCAGCTTGGTCAGCGGGAGTGGGGAGACCCAGTACTTC.

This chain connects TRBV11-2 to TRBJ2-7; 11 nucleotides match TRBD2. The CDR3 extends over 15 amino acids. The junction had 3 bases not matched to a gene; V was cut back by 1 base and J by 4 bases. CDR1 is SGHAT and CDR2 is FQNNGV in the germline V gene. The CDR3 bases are TGTGCCAGCAGCTTAGGACTAGCGGGATGGTACGAGCAGTACTTC. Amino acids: CASSLGLAGWYEQYF.

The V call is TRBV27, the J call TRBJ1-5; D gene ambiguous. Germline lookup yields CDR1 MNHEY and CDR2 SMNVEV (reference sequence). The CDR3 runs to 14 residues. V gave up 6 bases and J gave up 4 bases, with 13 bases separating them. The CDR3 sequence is CASRVGVANQPQHF. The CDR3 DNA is TGTGCCAGCAGGGTGGGAGTGGCGAATCAGCCCCAGCATTTT.

The CDR3 DNA is TGTGCCAGCAACCCCTTTGACCCTAACACCGGGGAGCTGTTTTTT. It encodes CASNPFDPNTGELFF. The rearrangement joins TRBV5-5 to TRBJ2-2, with unresolved D. The CDR3 is made up of 15 amino acids. V was shortened by 6 bases and J by 2 bases, with 14 bases between the two germline ends. Germline V CDR1 and CDR2: SGHKS, YYEKEE (reference sequence).

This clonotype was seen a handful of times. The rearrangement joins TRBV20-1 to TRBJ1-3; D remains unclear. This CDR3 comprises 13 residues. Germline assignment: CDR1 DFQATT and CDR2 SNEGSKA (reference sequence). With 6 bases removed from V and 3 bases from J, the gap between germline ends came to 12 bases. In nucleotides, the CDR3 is TGCAGTGCGCCGAAAGGCCTTGGAAACACCATATATTTT. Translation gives CSAPKGLGNTIYF.

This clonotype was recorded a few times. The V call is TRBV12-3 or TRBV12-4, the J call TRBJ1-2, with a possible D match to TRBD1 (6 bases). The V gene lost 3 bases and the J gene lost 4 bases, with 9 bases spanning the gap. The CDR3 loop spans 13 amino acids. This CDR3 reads CASSFDRTYGYTF. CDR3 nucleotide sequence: TGTGCCAGCAGTTTTGACAGGACCTATGGCTACACCTTC.

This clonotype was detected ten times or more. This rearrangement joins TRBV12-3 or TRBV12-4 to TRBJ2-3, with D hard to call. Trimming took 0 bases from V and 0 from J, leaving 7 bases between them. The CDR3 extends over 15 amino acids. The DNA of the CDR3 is TGTGCCAGCAGTTTAGCCATTACTAGCACAGATACGCAGTATTTT. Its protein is CASSLAITSTDTQYF.

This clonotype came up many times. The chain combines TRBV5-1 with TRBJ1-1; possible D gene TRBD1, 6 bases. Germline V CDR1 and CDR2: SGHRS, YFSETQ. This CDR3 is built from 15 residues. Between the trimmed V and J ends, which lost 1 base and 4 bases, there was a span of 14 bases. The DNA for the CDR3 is TGCGCCAGCAGCTTGACACCGGGACACGGCACTGAAGCTTTCTTT. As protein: CASSLTPGHGTEAFF.

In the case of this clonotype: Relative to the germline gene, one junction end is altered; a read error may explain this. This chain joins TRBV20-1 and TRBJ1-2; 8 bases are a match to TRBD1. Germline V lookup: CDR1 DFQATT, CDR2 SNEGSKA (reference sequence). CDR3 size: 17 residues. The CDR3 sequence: CCARGTGQGTGFHGYTF. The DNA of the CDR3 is TGCTGTGCTAGAGGGACAGGCCAAGGCACAGGGTTTCATGGCTACACCTTC.

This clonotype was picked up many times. The CDR3 loop reads CASSQDRWRNYGYTF. The CDR3, as DNA: TGTGCCAGCAGCCAAGATCGATGGCGGAACTATGGCTACACCTTC. This chain connects TRBV3-1 to TRBJ1-2; D is unclear. The V and J ends lost 0 bases and 2 bases respectively, with 10 bases between them. The CDR3 is made up of 15 amino acids. Germline-derived CDR1 and CDR2 are LGHDT and YNNKEL (reference sequence).

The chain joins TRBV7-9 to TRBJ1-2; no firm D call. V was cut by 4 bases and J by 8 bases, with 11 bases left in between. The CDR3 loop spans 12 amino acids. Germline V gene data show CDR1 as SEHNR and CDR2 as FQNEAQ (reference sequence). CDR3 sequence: CASSSSGSGYTF. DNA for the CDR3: TGTGCCAGCAGCTCTTCGGGTTCGGGCTACACCTTC. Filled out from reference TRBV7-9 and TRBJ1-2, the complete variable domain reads DTGVSQNPRHKITKRGQNVTFRCDPISEHNRLYWYRQTLGQGPEFLTYFQNEAQLEKSRLLSDRFSAERPKGSFSTLEIQRTEQGDSAMYLCASSSSGSGYTFGSGTRLTVV.